This T cell receptor beta chain was sequenced for a study of T cell repertoires in cytomegalovirus infection. Germline lookup yields CDR1 LNHDA and CDR2 SQIVND (reference sequence). V was shortened by 0 bases and J by 3 bases, with 12 bases between the two germline ends. The CDR3 spans 15 residues. TCRdb passed the reads through MiXCR, listing each CDR3 protein once. The table includes just over 300,000 distinct CDR3 sequences, roughly a sixth detected once. V is TRBV19 and J is TRBJ2-7; no clear D. What was sequenced was PBMCs. The receptor was derived from a human donor in good health (CMV status not recorded). Some clones in this sample may be carry-over from other donors' samples. CDR3 sequence reads: CASSIDALGIYEQYF. The CDR3 coding sequence is TGTGCCAGTAGTATAGACGCCCTGGGGATCTACGAGCAGTACTTC.